This TCR beta chain was found in a study of identical twins. Whole-study results and caveats: Memory repertoires lacked the insertion deficit that abundant cord blood beta clonotypes showed. The authors drew conclusions from cross-sectional statistical analysis rather than following the same donors.

Via MiXCR, TCRdb re-called the 5' RACE reads, giving one row per CDR3 protein. The sample lists approximately 620,000 distinct CDR3 sequences, under 9% seen once, with approximately 0.94% in the top ten. Concerning this clonotype: No antigen is known for it.

The ends lost 5 bases at V and 5 bases at J; junction bases unmatched: 2. The CDR3 loop spans 12 amino acids. From germline, CDR1 is SEHNR and CDR2 FQNEAQ (reference sequence). The donor group consisted entirely of healthy Caucasians. The same data also contributed to another study, on yellow fever vaccine responses in identical twins.

The V gene is TRBV7-9, the J gene TRBJ1-1; 7 bases align to TRBD1. The sequencing input was PBMCs. The receptor was derived from a woman between 18 and 29 years old in good health. CDR3 nucleotides: TGTGCCAGCAGCCGGGGACAGACTGAAGCTTTCTTT. This encodes CASSRGQTEAFF.